This T cell receptor beta chain is drawn from a study of cytomegalovirus exposure and HLA in healthy donors. Study-wide results and limits: HLA alleles were associated with 16,951 TCR beta sequences in a later analysis at 0.05 false discovery rate.

Notes on this clone: What it recognizes is unknown.

This CDR3 has 15 amino acids. Germline V gene data show CDR1 as MNHEY and CDR2 as SVGAGI. Trimming took 6 bases from V and 4 from J, leaving 18 bases between them. PCR amplification relied on 60 Vbeta primers (plus 13 Jbeta primers). Clones were read by immunoSEQ multiplex PCR, and TCRdb kept only the in-frame ones, dropping some. The sample shows about 130,000 clones, roughly 84% of them seen only once. This chain joins TRBV6-5 and TRBJ2-5, with D perhaps TRBD2 (6 bases). Input material: PBMCs. The sequence was obtained from a girl aged 2-10 years in good health and CMV-seronegative. For the CDR3, the DNA is TGTGCCAGCAGCACGAGCAGGAGGGCTAGAGAGACCCAGTACTTC. It translates to CASSTSRRARETQYF.